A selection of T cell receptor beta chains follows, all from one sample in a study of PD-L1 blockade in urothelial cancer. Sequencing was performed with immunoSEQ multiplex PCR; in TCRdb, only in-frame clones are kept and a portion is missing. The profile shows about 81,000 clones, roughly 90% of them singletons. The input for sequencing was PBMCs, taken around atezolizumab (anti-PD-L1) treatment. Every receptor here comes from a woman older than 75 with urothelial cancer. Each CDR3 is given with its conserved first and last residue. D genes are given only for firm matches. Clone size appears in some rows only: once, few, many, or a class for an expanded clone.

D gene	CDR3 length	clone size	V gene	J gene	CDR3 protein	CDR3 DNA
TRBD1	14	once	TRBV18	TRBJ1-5	CASSPQGADQPQHF	TGTGCCAGCTCACCACAGGGGGCGGATCAGCCCCAGCATTTT
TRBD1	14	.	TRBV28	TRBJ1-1	CASWTGGTNTEAFF	TGTGCCAGCTGGACAGGGGGCACGAACACTGAAGCTTTCTTT
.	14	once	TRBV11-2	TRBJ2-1	CASSLDWSSGEQFF	TGTGCCAGCAGCTTAGACTGGAGCAGCGGTGAGCAGTTCTTC
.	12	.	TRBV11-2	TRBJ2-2	CASSPAAGELFF	TGTGCCAGCAGCCCGGCGGCCGGGGAGCTGTTTTTT
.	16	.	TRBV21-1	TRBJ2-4	CASNVGLAGTPFCWYF	TGTGCCAGCAATGTGGGACTAGCGGGTACACCCTTTTGTTGGTACTTC
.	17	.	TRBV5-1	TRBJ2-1	CASSPRDIQRSYNEQFF	TGCGCCAGCAGCCCCCGGGACATCCAACGCTCCTACAATGAGCAGTTCTTC
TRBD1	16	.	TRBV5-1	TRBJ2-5	CASSLGTGEAGETQYF	TGCGCCAGCAGCTTGGGGACAGGGGAGGCGGGAGAGACCCAGTACTTC
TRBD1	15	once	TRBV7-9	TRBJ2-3	CASSPRDRESDTQYF	TGTGCCAGCAGCCCCCGGGACAGGGAATCGGATACGCAGTATTTT
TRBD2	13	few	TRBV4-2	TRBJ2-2	CASSPRGGGELFF	TGTGCCAGCAGCCCCCGGGGGGGCGGGGAGCTGTTTTTT
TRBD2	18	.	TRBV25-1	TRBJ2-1	CASSEGLAGGSLYNEQFF	TGTGCCAGCAGTGAAGGGCTAGCGGGAGGCTCTTTGTACAATGAGCAGTTCTTC
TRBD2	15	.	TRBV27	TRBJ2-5	CASSSPFNGRKTQYF	TGTGCCAGCAGTTCCCCCTTTAACGGGAGGAAGACCCAGTACTTC
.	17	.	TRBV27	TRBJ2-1	CASSLRLASNRWDEQFF	TGTGCCAGCAGTTTGAGGCTAGCGTCGAATAGGTGGGATGAGCAGTTCTTC
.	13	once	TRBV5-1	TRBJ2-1	CASSPAPRGEQFF	TGCGCCAGCAGCCCGGCTCCCAGGGGTGAGCAGTTCTTC
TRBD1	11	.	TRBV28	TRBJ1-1	CASSRTGKAFF	TGTGCCAGCAGTAGGACAGGGAAAGCTTTCTTT
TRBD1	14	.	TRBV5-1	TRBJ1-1	CASSTQTGVGEAFF	TGCGCCAGCAGCACCCAGACAGGGGTTGGTGAAGCTTTCTTT